Below, one T cell receptor beta chain is given with its context. This clone's antigen is unknown. No base quality values were provided; no much bigger clone lies one nucleotide off. This specimen comes from a study of OX40 agonist ivuxolimab in advanced cancers. Study-level background: Ivuxolimab was an agonistic, fully human IgG2 monoclonal antibody directed against OX40 (CD134), a costimulatory receptor. Intravenous ivuxolimab was administered to patients every 2 weeks at six dose levels: 0.01, 0.1, 0.3, 1.5, 3 and 10 mg/kg. Of the roughly 51 patients in dose escalation, some 20 had hepatocellular carcinoma, roughly 15 had melanoma, 9 had renal cell carcinoma and 9 had head and neck cancer. In the dose-escalation cohort, 75% to 85% of patients were male, and the mean age was 60 years with a range of roughly 23 to 90. Prior anti-PD-1, anti-PD-L1 or anti-CTLA-4 therapy was permitted, and about two fifths of dose-escalation patients had received checkpoint inhibitors. Partial responses occurred in three dose-escalation patients, of whom one had hepatocellular carcinoma and two had cutaneous melanoma. Peripheral TCRbeta sequencing was intended to test whether TCR sequence diversity was altered and clonal T-cell expansion was caused by ivuxolimab. The paper describes the monotherapy dose-escalation part (N of about 52 patients) of the phase I trial of ivuxolimab.

The CDR3 has 13 amino acids, counting the end cysteine and phenylalanine. Just CDR3 DNA is preserved here, 39 bases in frame from base 1. From a lookup of the germline V gene, CDR1 and CDR2 are SNHLY and FYNNEI. A distance of 15 bases separates the germline ends of V and J, which lose 7 bases and 5 bases respectively. General conclusions and limits of the study: After ivuxolimab, expanded clones were on average more numerous among CD8+ T cells than among CD4+ T cells. The antigen specificity of the clonally expanded peripheral T cells was not determined. In partial responders in the 0.1-3.0 mg/kg groups, normalized peripheral clonal expansion was found to be among the lowest, especially among CD8+ T cells. At doses from 0.1 to 3.0 mg/kg, clonal expansion was seen in both CD4+ and CD8+ blood T cells between baseline and week 6. Low levels of normalized T-cell clonal expansion were also seen in some nonresponding patients.

To sequence the TCRbeta CDR3 region, genomic DNA was isolated from the sorted cells. The immunoSEQ Assay was used to sequence the TCRbeta CDR3 regions. In its TCRdb copy, this immuneACCESS table keeps in-frame sequences only and misses some clones. Where compared with another copy, unresolved V genes explain less than half of these, and the others have no known cause. In all, the sample holds 26,000 or so clones, and more than 75% of those were seen once. About 25% of the sample rests with the top ten. Patients with autoimmune disease history or receiving systemic immunosuppression were excluded from the trial. Peripheral blood for TCR sequencing was drawn from every dose cohort at baseline, at cycle 4 day 1 and at cycle 7 day 1. The samples were taken from a phase I, first-in-human, multicenter, open-label dose-escalation trial of ivuxolimab. Adults with locally advanced or metastatic melanoma, renal cell carcinoma, hepatocellular carcinoma or head and neck squamous cell carcinoma were enrolled in the trial. Before TCR sequencing, CD4+ and CD8+ T cells were separately sorted from peripheral blood.

The sequence was obtained from an adult with an advanced solid tumor such as melanoma, head and neck, liver or kidney cancer. The chain couples TRBV2 to TRBJ2-7, with TRBD2 as a weak D call on 5 bases. The source was CD4+ or CD8+ T cells sorted from blood, collected in a trial of the OX40 agonist ivuxolimab. The CDR3 has the sequence CASTEGYRDEQYF. The nucleotide sequence reads as follows: TGTGCCAGCACTGAGGGCTACCGGGACGAGCAGTACTTC.